This TCR beta chain was identified in a study of PD-1 blockade in classical Hodgkin lymphoma. Study-level background: Patients had nivolumab dosed at 3 mg/kg, delivered intravenously every 2 weeks. Findings and caveats of the study: Whatever underlies the repertoire differences (possibly disease activity or prior therapy) remains undefined. Significant TCR diversity gains by C4D1 occurred in CD4+ but not CD8+ cells. Baseline TCR diversity was reportedly lower in newly diagnosed patients than healthy donors.

TCRdb's table, derived via immunoSEQ multiplex PCR, lists solely in-frame clones and lacks some. The profile shows about 23,000 clones, around 80% of them singletons. On this clone itself: No antigen is known for it.

With no exception, relapse followed autologous stem cell transplantation in all patients, and brentuximab vedotin exposure varied. The CDR3 loop spans 14 amino acids. V shed 4 bases and J shed 12 bases, with 19 bases lying between them. Germline V lookup: CDR1 LNHDA, CDR2 SQIVND (reference sequence). The sequence derives from a human donor with classical Hodgkin lymphoma. The material was peripheral blood mononuclear cells (PBMCs), obtained before the second cycle of nivolumab. The gene calls are TRBV19 and TRBJ2-4; possibly TRBD1 for D (5 bases). In nucleotides, the CDR3 is TGTGCCAGTAGTAATTTGAGGACATTGGGTCATCAGTACTTC. This sequence encodes CASSNLRTLGHQYF.